Listed below are T cell receptor beta chains from one sample, sequenced in a study of T cell changes during pregnancy in multiple sclerosis. Profiled with immunoSEQ multiplex PCR; TCRdb holds only in-frame clones, not every one. The sample lists 40,000 to 45,000 clones, 70% to 90% occurring once. The sequencing here drew on CD4+ T cells from peripheral blood mononuclear cells, taken after pregnancy. Source of these receptors: a female donor with multiple sclerosis, enrolled in a pregnancy study. CDR3s include the opening cysteine and the closing phenylalanine or tryptophan.

J | V | CDR3
TRBJ2-5 | TRBV5-4 | CASSSAGGAETQYF
TRBJ1-1 | TRBV7-2 | CASSLFGTTGTEAFF
TRBJ2-2 | TRBV7-2 | CASSLASGRGYTGELFF
TRBJ2-7 | TRBV28 | CASSFPGGGIFGEQYF
TRBJ1-1 | TRBV7-9 | CASSPGQGRAFF
TRBJ2-1 | TRBV7-8 | CASSLPRRLAGVLNEQFF
TRBJ2-1 | TRBV6-4 | CASSSLGTSGSDNEQFF
TRBJ2-1 | TRBV5-1 | CASSRDRVSYNEQFF
TRBJ2-6 | TRBV19 | CASKGQQAGANVLTF
TRBJ2-2 | TRBV5-1 | CASHLGLAETGELFF
TRBJ1-1 | TRBV5-5 | CASSFFGGAGDTEAFF
TRBJ1-1 | TRBV7-3 | CASSPRGGASTEAFF
TRBJ1-1 | TRBV29-1 | CSVEGQMNTEVFF
TRBJ1-2 | TRBV5-1 | CASSLGAAFYGYTF
TRBJ1-2 | TRBV5-6 | CASSFDRADYGYTF
TRBJ2-7 | TRBV11-1 | CASSLARDWESSYEQYF
TRBJ1-2 | TRBV29-1 | CAEGRDYGYTF
TRBJ1-2 | TRBV2 | CASSMAGVLGYTF
TRBJ2-1 | TRBV6-5 | CASGRGRGGTNEQFF
TRBJ2-1 | TRBV7-9 | CASRAGTSGGYNEQFF
TRBJ2-1 | TRBV6-5 | CASRLPGDRAEQFF
TRBJ1-4 | TRBV20-1 | CSAGDQEKLFF
TRBJ2-7 | TRBV5-1 | CASALGRVSYEQYF
TRBJ1-1 | TRBV5-1 | CASSFQGENTEAFF